This T cell receptor beta chain was obtained from a study of blood T cell repertoires in COVID-19. Study-level information: From the United States, Italy and Spain came samples of acute and convalescent COVID-19. From T cells, B-cell-depleted T cells, or PBMCs came the material, which was cDNA or gDNA.

The CDR3 totals 17 residues. Germline lookup yields CDR1 SGHRS and CDR2 YFSETQ. Unmatched junction bases numbered 8, after V lost 0 bases and J lost 3 bases. Sequencing was performed with immunoSEQ multiplex PCR; in TCRdb, only in-frame clones are kept and a portion is missing. Of roughly 100,000 clones listed, about four fifths were seen once; the top ten hold less than 45%. The specimen was peripheral blood. The TCR comes from a man at least 80 years old with acute or convalescent COVID-19. The chain combines TRBV5-1 with TRBJ2-7; 11 bases agree with TRBD1. The CDR3 region is CASSLAPGQGAYYEQYF. The CDR3, as DNA: TGCGCCAGCAGCTTGGCGCCCGGACAGGGGGCCTACTACGAGCAGTACTTC.